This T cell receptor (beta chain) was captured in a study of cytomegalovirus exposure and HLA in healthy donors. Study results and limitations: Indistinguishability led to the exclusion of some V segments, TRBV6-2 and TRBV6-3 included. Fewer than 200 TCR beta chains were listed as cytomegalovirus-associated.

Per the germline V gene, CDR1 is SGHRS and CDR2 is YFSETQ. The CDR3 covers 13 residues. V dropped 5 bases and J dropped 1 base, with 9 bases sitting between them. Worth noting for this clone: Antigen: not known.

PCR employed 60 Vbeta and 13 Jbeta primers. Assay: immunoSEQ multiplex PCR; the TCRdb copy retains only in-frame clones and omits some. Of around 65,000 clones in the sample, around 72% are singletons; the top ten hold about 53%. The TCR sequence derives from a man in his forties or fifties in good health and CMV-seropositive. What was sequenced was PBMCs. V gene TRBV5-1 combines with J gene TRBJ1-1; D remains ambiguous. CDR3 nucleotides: TGCGCCAGCAGTAAGGGAGGGAACACTGAAGCTTTCTTT. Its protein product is CASSKGGNTEAFF.